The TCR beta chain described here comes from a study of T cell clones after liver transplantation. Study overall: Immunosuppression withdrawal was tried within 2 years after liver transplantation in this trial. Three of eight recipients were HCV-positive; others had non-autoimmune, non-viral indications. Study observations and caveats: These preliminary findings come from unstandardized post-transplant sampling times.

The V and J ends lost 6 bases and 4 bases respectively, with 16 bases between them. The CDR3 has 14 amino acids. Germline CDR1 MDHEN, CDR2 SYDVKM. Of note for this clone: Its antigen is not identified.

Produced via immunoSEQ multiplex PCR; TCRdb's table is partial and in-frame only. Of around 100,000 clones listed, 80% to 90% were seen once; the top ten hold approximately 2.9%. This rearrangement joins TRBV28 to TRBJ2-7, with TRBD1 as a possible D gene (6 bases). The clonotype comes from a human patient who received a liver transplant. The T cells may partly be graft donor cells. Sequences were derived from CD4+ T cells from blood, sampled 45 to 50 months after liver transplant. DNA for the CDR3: TGTGCCAGCAGATTTTCCGGGACACGATACGAGCAGTACTTC. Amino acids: CASRFSGTRYEQYF.